This T cell receptor (beta chain) is drawn from a study of blood T cell repertoires in COVID-19. Germline V gene sequence: CDR1 MNHEY, CDR2 SMNVEV (reference sequence). J was trimmed by 4 bases and V by 4 bases; bases with no gene match: 7. This CDR3 contains 15 residues. The protocol was immunoSEQ multiplex PCR, while the TCRdb copy is restricted to in-frame clones and leaves out a portion. Of approximately 200,000 clones in the sample, 80% to 90% were seen once. The specimen sequenced was PBMCs or T cells enriched from blood (not recorded which). The chain recombines TRBV27 with TRBJ2-7; 10 bases match TRBD1. The source of this sequence is a woman younger than 30 in a cohort exposed to, infected with or recovered from COVID-19 (not recorded which). The CDR3 region has the DNA TGTGCCAGCAGTTATTCGGGACAGGGGTGGTACGAGCAGTACTTC. Translation: CASSYSGQGWYEQYF.